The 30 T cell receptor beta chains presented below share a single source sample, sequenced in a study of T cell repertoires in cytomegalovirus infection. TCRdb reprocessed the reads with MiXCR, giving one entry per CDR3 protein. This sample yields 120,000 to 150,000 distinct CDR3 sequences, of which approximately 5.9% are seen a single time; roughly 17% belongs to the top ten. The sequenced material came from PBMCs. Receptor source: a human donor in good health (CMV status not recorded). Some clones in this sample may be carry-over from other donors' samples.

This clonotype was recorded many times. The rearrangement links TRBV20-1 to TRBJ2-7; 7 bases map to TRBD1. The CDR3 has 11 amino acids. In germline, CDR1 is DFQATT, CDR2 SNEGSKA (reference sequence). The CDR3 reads CIIQGYNEQYF. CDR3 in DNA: TGCATTATACAGGGGTACAACGAGCAGTACTTC.

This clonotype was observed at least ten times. The CDR3 protein is CASSGQGGTEAFF. For the CDR3, the DNA is TGTGCCAGCAGCGGACAAGGTGGCACTGAAGCTTTCTTT. The chain has TRBV7-9 and TRBJ1-1, with a possible D match to TRBD1 (5 bases). Trimming removed 5 bases from V and 4 bases from J, with 11 bases in between. The CDR3 has 13 amino acids. Germline V CDR1 and CDR2: SEHNR, FQNEAQ (reference sequence).

The CDR3, as DNA: TGCAGCGTTTGGCGGACCGGGGAGCAGTACTTC. As protein: CSVWRTGEQYF. The V gene is TRBV29-1, the J gene TRBJ2-7; D is uncertain. This CDR3 is 11 amino acids long. The V and J ends lost 5 bases and 7 bases respectively, with 12 bases between them. Per germline, CDR1 SQVTM and CDR2 ANQGSEA.

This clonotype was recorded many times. CDR3 sequence (DNA): TGTGCCAGCAGTAATTCACGCTCTGGGGCCAACGTCCTGACTTTC. Translated: CASSNSRSGANVLTF. The chain links TRBV11-2 to TRBJ2-6, with unresolved D. CDR1 is SGHAT, CDR2 FQNNGV, per germline. This CDR3 spans 15 amino acids. V dropped 6 bases and J dropped 0 bases, with 9 bases sitting between them.

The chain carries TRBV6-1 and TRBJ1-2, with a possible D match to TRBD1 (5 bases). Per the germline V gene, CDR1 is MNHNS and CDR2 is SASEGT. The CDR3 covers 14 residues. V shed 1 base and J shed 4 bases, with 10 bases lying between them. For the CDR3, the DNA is TGTGCCAGCAGTGAAGTAAGACAGTCCTATGGCTACACCTTC. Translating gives CASSEVRQSYGYTF.

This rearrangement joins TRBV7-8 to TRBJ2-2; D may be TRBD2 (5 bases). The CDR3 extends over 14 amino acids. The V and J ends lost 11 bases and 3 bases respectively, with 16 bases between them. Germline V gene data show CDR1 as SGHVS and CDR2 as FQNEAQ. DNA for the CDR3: TGTGCCGTATCTTTAGGACTCGACACCGGGGAGCTGTTTTTT. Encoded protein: CAVSLGLDTGELFF.

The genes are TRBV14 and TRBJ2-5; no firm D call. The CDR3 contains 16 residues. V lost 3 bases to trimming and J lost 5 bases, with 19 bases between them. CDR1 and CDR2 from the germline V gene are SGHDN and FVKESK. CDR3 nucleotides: TGTGCCAGCAGCCACGGGCGTACCCGGATCGAGGAGACCCAGTACTTC. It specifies CASSHGRTRIEETQYF.

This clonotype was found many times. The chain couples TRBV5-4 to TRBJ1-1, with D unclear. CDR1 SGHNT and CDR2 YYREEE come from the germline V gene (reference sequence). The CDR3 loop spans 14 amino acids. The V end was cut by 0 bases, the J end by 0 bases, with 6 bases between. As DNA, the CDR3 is TGTGCCAGCAGCTTGGAGACGTTGAACACTGAAGCTTTCTTT. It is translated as CASSLETLNTEAFF.

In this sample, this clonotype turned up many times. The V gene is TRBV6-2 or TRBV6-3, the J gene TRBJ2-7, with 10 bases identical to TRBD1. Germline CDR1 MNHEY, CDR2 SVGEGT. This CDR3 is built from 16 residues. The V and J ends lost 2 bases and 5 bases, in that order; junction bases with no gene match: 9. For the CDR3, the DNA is TGTGCCAGCAGTTACCGATCCGGGACAGGGGTTGACGAGCAGTACTTC. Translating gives CASSYRSGTGVDEQYF.

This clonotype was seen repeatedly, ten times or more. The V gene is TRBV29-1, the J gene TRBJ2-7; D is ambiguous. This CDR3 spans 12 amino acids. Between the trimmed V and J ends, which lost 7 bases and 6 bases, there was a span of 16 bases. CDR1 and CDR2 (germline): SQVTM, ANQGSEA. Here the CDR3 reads CSAGRAWGEQYF. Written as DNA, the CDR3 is TGCAGCGCCGGACGGGCATGGGGCGAGCAGTACTTC.

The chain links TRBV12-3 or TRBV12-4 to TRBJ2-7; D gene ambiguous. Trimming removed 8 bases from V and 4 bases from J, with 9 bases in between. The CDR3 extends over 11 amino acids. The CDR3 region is CASAREYEQYF. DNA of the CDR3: TGTGCCAGCGCAAGAGAGTACGAGCAGTACTTC.

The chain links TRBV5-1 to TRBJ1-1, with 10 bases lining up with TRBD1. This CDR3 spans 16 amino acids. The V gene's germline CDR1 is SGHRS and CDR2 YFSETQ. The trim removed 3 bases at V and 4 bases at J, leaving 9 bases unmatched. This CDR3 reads CASSSRTGGRITEAFF. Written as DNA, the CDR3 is TGCGCCAGCAGCTCAAGGACAGGGGGTAGGATCACTGAAGCTTTCTTT. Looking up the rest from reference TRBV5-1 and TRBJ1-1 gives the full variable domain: KAGVTQTPRYLIKTRGQQVTLSCSPISGHRSVSWYQQTPGQGLQFLFEYFSETQRNKGNFPGRFSGRQFSNSRSEMNVSTLELGDSALYLCASSSRTGGRITEAFFGQGTRLTVV.

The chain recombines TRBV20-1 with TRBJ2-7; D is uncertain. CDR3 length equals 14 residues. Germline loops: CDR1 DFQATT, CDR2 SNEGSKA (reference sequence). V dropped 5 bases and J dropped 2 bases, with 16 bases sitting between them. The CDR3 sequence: CSAFIPGQTYEQYF. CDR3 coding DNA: TGCAGTGCTTTTATTCCCGGTCAGACCTACGAGCAGTACTTC.

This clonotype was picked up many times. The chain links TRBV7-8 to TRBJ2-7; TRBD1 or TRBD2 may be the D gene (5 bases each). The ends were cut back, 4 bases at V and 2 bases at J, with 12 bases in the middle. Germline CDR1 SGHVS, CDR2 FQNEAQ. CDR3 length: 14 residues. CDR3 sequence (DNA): TGTGCCAGCAGCTCCGGGACGACGACCTACGAGCAGTACTTC. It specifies CASSSGTTTYEQYF.

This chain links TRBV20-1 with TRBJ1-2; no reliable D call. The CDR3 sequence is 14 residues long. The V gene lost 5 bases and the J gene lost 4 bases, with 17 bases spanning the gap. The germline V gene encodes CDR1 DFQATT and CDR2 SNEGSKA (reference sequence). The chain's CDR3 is CSAAPTGSSYGYTF. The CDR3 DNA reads TGCAGTGCTGCCCCGACTGGGAGCAGCTATGGCTACACCTTC.

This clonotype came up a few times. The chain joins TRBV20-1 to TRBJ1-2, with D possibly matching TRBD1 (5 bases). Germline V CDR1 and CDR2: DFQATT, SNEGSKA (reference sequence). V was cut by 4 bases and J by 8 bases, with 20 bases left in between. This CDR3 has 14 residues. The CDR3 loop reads CSAKTGTDSRGYTF. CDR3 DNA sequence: TGCAGTGCTAAGACCGGGACGGACTCCCGAGGCTACACCTTC.

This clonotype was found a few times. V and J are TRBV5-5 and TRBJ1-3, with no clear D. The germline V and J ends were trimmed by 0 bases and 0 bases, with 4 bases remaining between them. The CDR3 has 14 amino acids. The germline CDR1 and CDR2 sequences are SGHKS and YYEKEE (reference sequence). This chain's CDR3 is CASSLDVSGNTIYF. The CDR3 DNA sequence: TGTGCCAGCAGCTTGGACGTCTCTGGAAACACCATATATTTT.

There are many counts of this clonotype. The CDR3 spells CASSVSGYGYTF. The CDR3 nucleotides read TGTGCCAGCAGTGTCTCCGGATATGGCTACACCTTC. The chain carries TRBV2 and TRBJ1-2; no firm D call. The CDR3 runs 12 residues. V was shortened by 4 bases and J by 5 bases, with 8 bases between the two germline ends. Germline V gives CDR1 SNHLY, CDR2 FYNNEI.

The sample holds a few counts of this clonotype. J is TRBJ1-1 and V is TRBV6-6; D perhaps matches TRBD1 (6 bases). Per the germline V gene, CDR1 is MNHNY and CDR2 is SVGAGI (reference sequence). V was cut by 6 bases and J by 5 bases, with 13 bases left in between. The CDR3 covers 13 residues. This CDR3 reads CASRQGLGTEAFF. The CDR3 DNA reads TGTGCCAGCAGACAGGGATTGGGGACTGAAGCTTTCTTT.

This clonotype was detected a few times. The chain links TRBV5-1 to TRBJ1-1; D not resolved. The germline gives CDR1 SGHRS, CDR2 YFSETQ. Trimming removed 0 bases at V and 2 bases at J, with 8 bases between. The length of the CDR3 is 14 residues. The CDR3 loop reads CASSLGPYNTEAFF. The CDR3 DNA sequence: TGCGCCAGCAGCTTGGGACCATACAACACTGAAGCTTTCTTT.

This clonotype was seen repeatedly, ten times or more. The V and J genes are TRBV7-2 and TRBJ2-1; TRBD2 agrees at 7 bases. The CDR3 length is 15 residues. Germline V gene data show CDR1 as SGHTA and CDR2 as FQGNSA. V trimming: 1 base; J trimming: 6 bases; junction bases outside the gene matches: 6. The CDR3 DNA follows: TGTGCCAGCAGCTTAGATGGCGGGGGAGGCAATGAGCAGTTCTTC. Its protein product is CASSLDGGGGNEQFF.

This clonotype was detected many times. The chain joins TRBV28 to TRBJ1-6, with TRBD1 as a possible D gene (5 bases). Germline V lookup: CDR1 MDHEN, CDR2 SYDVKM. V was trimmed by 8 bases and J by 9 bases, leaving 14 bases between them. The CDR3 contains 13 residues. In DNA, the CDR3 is TGTGCCAGCGGCACAGGAGATGCTTCACCCCTCCACTTT. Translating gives CASGTGDASPLHF.

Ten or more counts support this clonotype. The CDR3 DNA is TGCAGCGCAGGACAGGGCGGGCTCGAGACCCAGTACTTC. Translating gives CSAGQGGLETQYF. The J gene is TRBJ2-5, the V gene TRBV29-1; 8 bases align to TRBD1. The ends lost 7 bases at V and 5 bases at J; junction bases unmatched: 9. Germline V gene lookup returns CDR1 SQVTM and CDR2 ANQGSEA. The CDR3 is 13 amino acids.

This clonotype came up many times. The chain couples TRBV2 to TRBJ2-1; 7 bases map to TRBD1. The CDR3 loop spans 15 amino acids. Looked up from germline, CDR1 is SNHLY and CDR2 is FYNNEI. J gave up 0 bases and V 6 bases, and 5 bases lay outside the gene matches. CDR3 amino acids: CASRRDRSSYNEQFF. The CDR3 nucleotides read TGTGCCAGCAGGAGGGACAGAAGCTCCTACAATGAGCAGTTCTTC.

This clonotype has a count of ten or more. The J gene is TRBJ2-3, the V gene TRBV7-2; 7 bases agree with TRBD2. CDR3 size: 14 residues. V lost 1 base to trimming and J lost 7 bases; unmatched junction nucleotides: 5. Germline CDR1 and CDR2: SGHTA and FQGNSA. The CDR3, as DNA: TGTGCCAGCAGCTTAGGCTCTAGCGGAAATACGCAGTATTTT. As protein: CASSLGSSGNTQYF.

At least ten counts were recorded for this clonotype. CDR3 nucleotide sequence: TGTGCCATCAGAACTGGAGCTAGCACAGATACGCAGTATTTT. It is translated as CAIRTGASTDTQYF. V and J are TRBV10-3 and TRBJ2-3; D is unresolved. This CDR3 contains 14 residues. Per the germline V gene, CDR1 is ENHRY and CDR2 is SYGVKD. V lost 6 bases and J 0 bases, leaving 10 bases between the germline ends.

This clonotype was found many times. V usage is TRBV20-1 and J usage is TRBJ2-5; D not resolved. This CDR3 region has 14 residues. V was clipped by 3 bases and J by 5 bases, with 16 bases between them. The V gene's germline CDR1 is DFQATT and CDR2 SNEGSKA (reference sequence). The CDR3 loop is CSARTPRAWETQYF. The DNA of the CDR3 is TGCAGTGCTAGGACACCTAGAGCCTGGGAGACCCAGTACTTC.

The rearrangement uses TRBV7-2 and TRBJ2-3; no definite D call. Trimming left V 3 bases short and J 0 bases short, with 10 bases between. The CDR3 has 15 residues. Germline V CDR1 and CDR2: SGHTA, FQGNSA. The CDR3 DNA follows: TGTGCCAGCAGCTTCCATGGCACTAGCACAGATACGCAGTATTTT. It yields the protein CASSFHGTSTDTQYF.

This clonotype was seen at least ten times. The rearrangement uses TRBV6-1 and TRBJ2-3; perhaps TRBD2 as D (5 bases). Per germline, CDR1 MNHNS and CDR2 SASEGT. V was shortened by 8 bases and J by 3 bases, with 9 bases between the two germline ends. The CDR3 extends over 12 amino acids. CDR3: CASGGKTDTQYF. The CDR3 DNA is TGTGCCAGCGGAGGAAAGACAGATACGCAGTATTTT.

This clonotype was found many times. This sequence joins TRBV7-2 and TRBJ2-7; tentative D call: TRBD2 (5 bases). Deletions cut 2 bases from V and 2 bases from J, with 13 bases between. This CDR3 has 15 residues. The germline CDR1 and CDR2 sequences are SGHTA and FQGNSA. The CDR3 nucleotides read TGTGCCAGCAGCTTAAGCGGCGGAGGTACCTACGAGCAGTACTTC. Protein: CASSLSGGGTYEQYF.